This TCR beta chain stems from a study of T cell responses to AZD1222 COVID-19 vaccine. Study information: Doses given second, at about 4 or about 12 weeks, were pooled.

Concerning this clone: What it binds is not known.

Method: immunoSEQ multiplex PCR; TCRdb's copy keeps in-frame clones and lacks some. The data contain about 86,000 clones, 78% of them seen just once; the ten biggest clones take up around 21%. Findings and limits, study-wide: The sample set comprised mostly white British donors with more females, and clonal diversity was possibly underestimated. Spike-specific TCR repertoires showed rising breadth and depth after two AZD1222 doses.

The sample consisted of peripheral blood, taken on day 0 of AZD1222 vaccination. This TCR was sampled from an adult in good health.

The CDR3 loop reads CASSTGHQPQHF. The CDR3, as DNA: TGTGCCAGCAGCACAGGGCATCAGCCCCAGCATTTT. The V gene is TRBV7-9, the J gene TRBJ1-5, with D possibly being TRBD1 (6 bases). Germline V gene lookup returns CDR1 SEHNR and CDR2 FQNEAQ (reference sequence). The CDR3 contains 12 residues. Between the trimmed V and J ends, which lost 5 bases and 5 bases, there was a span of 7 bases.